These 25 T cell receptor beta chains share one sample of origin, sequenced in a study of ipilimumab plus nivolumab after autologous stem cell transplantation. Some clones are missing from TCRdb's copy, which holds only in-frame ones; the method was immunoSEQ multiplex PCR. The sample shows several thousand clones, 85% to 90% of them seen only once. The input for sequencing was PBMCs, taken in a trial of ipilimumab plus nivolumab as post-transplant consolidation. The receptors shown here come from a female donor with multiple myeloma.

The chain is built from TRBV7-9 and TRBJ2-6; D is possibly TRBD1 (5 bases). Germline-derived CDR1 and CDR2 are SEHNR and FQNEAQ (reference sequence). V was pared by 5 bases and J by 0 bases, with 11 bases between. The CDR3 is made up of 16 amino acids. CDR3 residues: CASSARQSSGANVLTF. DNA for the CDR3: TGTGCCAGCAGCGCCCGACAGTCCTCTGGGGCCAACGTCCTGACTTTC.

The J gene is TRBJ1-6, the V gene TRBV23-1; tentatively, D is TRBD1 (6 bases). TRBV23-1 is designated an ORF whose function remains uncertain. The germline V and J ends were trimmed by 2 bases and 5 bases, with 13 bases remaining between them. The CDR3 is 16 amino acids. The CDR3 nucleotides read TGCGCCAGCAGTCAACCCTACAGGGAAAATAATTCACCCCTCCACTTT. It translates to CASSQPYRENNSPLHF.

CDR3 in amino acids: CASSLAQGYGYTF. The DNA for the CDR3 is TGTGCCAGCAGCTTAGCACAGGGGTATGGCTACACCTTC. V gene TRBV7-9 combines with J gene TRBJ1-2; 7 bases align to TRBD1. This CDR3 region has 13 residues. Trimming at V came to 0 bases and at J to 5 bases, leaving 0 bases not matched to a gene. Germline-derived CDR1 and CDR2 are SEHNR and FQNEAQ (reference sequence).

V and J are TRBV10-3 and TRBJ2-5; D could derive from TRBD1 or TRBD2 (5 bases each). This CDR3 has 12 amino acids. V was cut by 2 bases and J by 7 bases, with 8 bases left in between. Germline-derived CDR1 and CDR2 are ENHRY and SYGVKD. Here the CDR3 reads CAISEPRGTQYF. CDR3 in DNA: TGTGCCATCAGTGAGCCGAGGGGGACCCAGTACTTC.

The J gene is TRBJ2-1, the V gene TRBV30; 10 positions agree with TRBD2. The CDR3 extends over 14 amino acids. Per germline, CDR1 GTSNPN and CDR2 SVGIG (reference sequence). The V segment lost 5 bases and the J segment 6 bases; nucleotides outside the gene matches: 7. The chain's CDR3 is CAWQREGFSNEQFF. The CDR3 DNA is TGTGCCTGGCAGCGGGAGGGCTTTAGCAATGAGCAGTTCTTC.

The V call is TRBV10-2, the J call TRBJ2-2, with no clear D. V was shortened by 0 bases and J by 2 bases, with 10 bases between the two germline ends. Germline CDR1 WSHSY, CDR2 SAAADI. The length of the CDR3 is 16 residues. This CDR3 reads CASSESVGGNTGELFF. Here the CDR3 DNA reads TGCGCCAGCAGTGAGTCGGTAGGCGGTAACACCGGGGAGCTGTTTTTT.

The J gene is TRBJ2-2, the V gene TRBV5-1; weak D call: TRBD1 (5 bases). Germline-derived CDR1 and CDR2 are SGHRS and YFSETQ. This CDR3 has 17 amino acids. Trimming removed 4 bases at V and 5 bases at J, with 21 bases between. The CDR3 DNA follows: TGCGCCAGCAGCCTGCAAGGGGCCGGACATGGGACCGGGGAGCTGTTTTTT. It yields the protein CASSLQGAGHGTGELFF.

The V call is TRBV2, the J call TRBJ1-1, with 7 positions matching TRBD1. Germline trimming cut 9 bases from V and 2 bases from J; bases unmatched to any gene: 6. The germline V gene encodes CDR1 SNHLY and CDR2 FYNNEI. The CDR3 extends over 13 amino acids. The DNA for the CDR3 is TGTGCCAGGCAGGGACAGCCAAACACTGAAGCTTTCTTT. It codes for CARQGQPNTEAFF.

The CDR3 spells CASSGTWSDEQFF. DNA of the CDR3: TGTGCCAGCAGCGGGACTTGGAGCGATGAGCAGTTCTTC. The chain uses TRBV11-2 and TRBJ2-1, with D perhaps matching TRBD2 (6 bases). Deletions cut 5 bases from V and 8 bases from J, with 13 bases between. The CDR3 consists of 13 residues. Per germline, CDR1 SGHAT and CDR2 FQNNGV. The variable domain in full, with the rest retrieved from reference TRBV11-2 and TRBJ2-1, is EAGVAQSPRYKIIEKRQSVAFWCNPISGHATLYWYQQILGQGPKLLIQFQNNGVVDDSQLPKDRFSAERLKGVDSTLKIQPAKLEDSAVYLCASSGTWSDEQFFGPGTRLTVL.

CDR3 nucleotide sequence: TGTGCCAGCAGGAGGGAGGGGGCCTATGGCTACACCTTC. Protein: CASRREGAYGYTF. V usage is TRBV2 and J usage is TRBJ1-2; 7 bases align to TRBD1. Germline-derived CDR1 and CDR2 are SNHLY and FYNNEI. The CDR3 has 13 amino acids. J lost 4 bases, V lost 6 bases, and 5 bases had no gene match.

V usage is TRBV25-1 and J usage is TRBJ1-5; 8 bases map to TRBD1. With V trimmed by 5 bases and J by 5 bases, 8 bases remained unmatched. The CDR3 has 15 residues. From germline, CDR1 is MGHDK and CDR2 SYGVNS. CDR3 nucleotide sequence: TGTGCCAGCAGTAAATCGACAGGGGTAGATCAGCCCCAGCATTTT. Translating it yields CASSKSTGVDQPQHF.

This chain joins TRBV30 and TRBJ2-1, with 12 bases aligning to TRBD2. The CDR3 sequence is 17 residues long. The germline gives CDR1 GTSNPN, CDR2 SVGIG (reference sequence). V was clipped by 4 bases and J by 6 bases; unmatched bases: 13. The CDR3, as DNA: TGTGCCTGGAACCTACTCAGGACTAGCGGGATTAGCAATGAGCAGTTCTTC. Amino acid sequence: CAWNLLRTSGISNEQFF. Using reference TRBV30 and TRBJ2-1 for the parts outside the CDR3, the full variable domain is SQTIHQWPATLVQPVGSPLSLECTVEGTSNPNLYWYRQAAGRGLQLLFYSVGIGQISSEVPQNLSASRPQDRQFILSSKKLLLSDSGFYLCAWNLLRTSGISNEQFFGPGTRLTVL.

This chain links TRBV19 with TRBJ2-1; 13 bases agree with TRBD2. This CDR3 comprises 15 residues. Germline-derived CDR1 and CDR2 are LNHDA and SQIVND (reference sequence). Unmatched junction bases numbered 4, after V lost 6 bases and J lost 5 bases. CDR3 DNA sequence: TGTGCCAGTAGGATACTAGCGGGAGGGCACAATGAGCAGTTCTTC. Translating it yields CASRILAGGHNEQFF.

The chain uses TRBV27 and TRBJ2-1; 10 bases align to TRBD2. Germline CDR1 is MNHEY and CDR2 is SMNVEV (reference sequence). The CDR3 runs to 15 residues. The ends lost 5 bases at V and 6 bases at J; junction bases unmatched: 7. The CDR3 DNA sequence: TGTGCCAGCAGTCTTCTAGCGGGAGATGCCAATGAGCAGTTCTTC. It encodes CASSLLAGDANEQFF.

This rearrangement joins TRBV28 to TRBJ2-4; 9 positions match TRBD1. With 9 bases clipped from V and 1 base from J, the junction kept 7 bases outside the gene matches. The length of the CDR3 is 15 residues. The V gene's germline CDR1 is MDHEN and CDR2 SYDVKM. The CDR3 sequence: CASTGGRMAKNIQYF. CDR3 DNA: TGTGCCAGTACAGGGGGCAGGATGGCCAAAAACATTCAGTACTTC.

This chain joins TRBV18 and TRBJ1-1; 9 nucleotides align to TRBD1. Trimming cost V 3 bases and J 2 bases; bases outside gene matches: 16. In germline, CDR1 is KGHSH, CDR2 LQKENI. The CDR3 has 19 amino acids. CDR3 sequence: CASSPQTLLGQGINTEAFF. CDR3 DNA sequence: TGTGCCAGCTCACCCCAAACCCTGCTCGGACAGGGGATCAACACTGAAGCTTTCTTT.

The rearrangement joins TRBV5-6 to TRBJ2-7; the D is unclear. Germline V gene data show CDR1 as SGHDT and CDR2 as YYEEEE. Trimming took 4 bases from V and 0 from J, leaving 5 bases between them. The CDR3 length is 12 residues. The CDR3 bases are TGTGCCAGCAGCCTCTACTCCTACGAGCAGTACTTC. This codes for CASSLYSYEQYF.

This rearrangement joins TRBV6-1 to TRBJ1-2; TRBD1 matches at 7 bases. The germline V gene has CDR1 MNHNS and CDR2 SASEGT. Trimming cost V 5 bases and J 8 bases; bases outside gene matches: 8. This CDR3 spans 13 amino acids. CDR3 in DNA: TGTGCCAGCAGTTTCCGACAGGGATTAGGCTACACCTTC. The encoded protein is CASSFRQGLGYTF.

This chain connects TRBV9 to TRBJ2-1; TRBD1 matches at 9 bases. Unmatched junction bases numbered 4, after V lost 3 bases and J lost 12 bases. This CDR3 contains 12 residues. Germline CDR1 is SGDLS and CDR2 is YYNGEE. The CDR3 protein is CASSGTGDGQFF. The CDR3 DNA sequence: TGTGCCAGCAGCGGGACAGGGGATGGGCAGTTCTTC.

The chain recombines TRBV11-1 with TRBJ2-5; D not certain. This CDR3 has 14 amino acids. Looked up from germline, CDR1 is SGHAT and CDR2 is FQDESV (reference sequence). Trimming took 4 bases from V and 4 from J, leaving 13 bases between them. CDR3 residues: CASSSTSWGETQYF. The CDR3 nucleotides read TGTGCCAGCAGCTCGACGTCGTGGGGAGAGACCCAGTACTTC.

This chain joins TRBV28 and TRBJ2-7, with 9 positions matching TRBD1. With V trimmed by 5 bases and J by 2 bases, 1 base remained unmatched. Germline lookup yields CDR1 MDHEN and CDR2 SYDVKM. The CDR3 runs to 13 residues. CDR3 nucleotide sequence: TGTGCCAGCAGTCGGACAGGGGCCTACGAGCAGTACTTC. Encoded protein: CASSRTGAYEQYF.

This sequence joins TRBV19 and TRBJ2-7; possibly TRBD1 for D (6 bases). V was clipped by 5 bases and J by 1 base, with 9 bases between them. Germline CDR1 is LNHDA and CDR2 is SQIVND (reference sequence). The length of the CDR3 is 13 residues. CDR3 protein: CASSARGSYEQYF. As DNA, the CDR3 is TGTGCCAGTAGTGCCAGGGGTTCCTACGAGCAGTACTTC.

In its sample, this clone was seen a few times. The chain couples TRBV7-8 to TRBJ2-1; D gene ambiguous. The V gene's germline CDR1 is SGHVS and CDR2 FQNEAQ. The CDR3 has 11 residues. Deletions cut 5 bases from V and 6 bases from J, with 5 bases between. The CDR3 DNA follows: TGTGCCAGCAGCCCCGCCAATGAGCAGTTCTTC. Its protein product is CASSPANEQFF.

This clone appeared a single time. J is TRBJ2-3 and V is TRBV5-1; D may be TRBD1 (6 bases). The CDR3 is made up of 15 amino acids. Germline values: CDR1 SGHRS, CDR2 YFSETQ. V was pared by 0 bases and J by 4 bases, with 12 bases between. In DNA, the CDR3 is TGCGCCAGCAGCTTGGAAGCAGGGGCAGCAGATACGCAGTATTTT. As protein: CASSLEAGAADTQYF. The complete variable domain, with remaining parts taken from reference TRBV5-1 and TRBJ2-3, reads KAGVTQTPRYLIKTRGQQVTLSCSPISGHRSVSWYQQTPGQGLQFLFEYFSETQRNKGNFPGRFSGRQFSNSRSEMNVSTLELGDSALYLCASSLEAGAADTQYFGPGTRLTVL.

The chain couples TRBV7-2 to TRBJ2-3, with TRBD2 matching over 12 bases. The length of the CDR3 is 16 residues. V trimming: 2 bases; J trimming: 5 bases; junction bases outside the gene matches: 5. Germline V gene sequence: CDR1 SGHTA, CDR2 FQGNSA. The DNA for the CDR3 is TGTGCCAGCAGCTTAAGACTAGCGGGAGCCGGAGATACGCAGTATTTT. Its translation is CASSLRLAGAGDTQYF. Full variable domain (rest looked up from reference TRBV7-2 and TRBJ2-3): GAGVSQSPSNKVTEKGKDVELRCDPISGHTALYWYRQSLGQGLEFLIYFQGNSAPDKSGLPSDRFSAERTGGSVSTLTIQRTQQEDSAVYLCASSLRLAGAGDTQYFGPGTRLTVL.